These 23 T cell receptor beta chains originate from one sample sequenced in a study of T-cell memory formation after mild COVID-19. Via MiXCR, TCRdb re-called the 5' RACE reads, giving one row per CDR3 protein. Counted here are around 440,000 distinct CDR3 sequences, approximately 18% occurring once; the ten biggest clones make up 9% to 15%. The sample consisted of PBMCs or a T cell subset sorted from them (not recorded which). These receptors were taken from an adult woman who had mild COVID-19 (a few samples of this study predate the infection). Cell type and time point are not known.

V and J are TRBV3-1 and TRBJ2-7; 11 bases map to TRBD2. Germline V gives CDR1 LGHDT, CDR2 YNNKEL (reference sequence). With 2 bases clipped from V and 7 bases from J, the junction kept 7 bases outside the gene matches. The CDR3 runs 15 residues. CDR3 residues: CASSQQLAGAWEQYF. DNA of the CDR3: TGTGCCAGCAGCCAACAACTAGCGGGAGCTTGGGAGCAGTACTTC.

This clonotype was detected only a few times. The rearrangement uses TRBV7-6 and TRBJ2-7, with D perhaps matching TRBD1 (8 bases). The CDR3 is 15 residues long. Per germline, CDR1 SGHVS and CDR2 FNYEAQ. V gave up 5 bases and J gave up 0 bases, with 14 bases separating them. The CDR3 DNA follows: TGTGCCAGCAGCCAGACAGGGGAGGGCTCCTACGAGCAGTACTTC. It codes for CASSQTGEGSYEQYF. The full variable domain, with the rest looked up from reference TRBV7-6 and TRBJ2-7, is GAGVSQSPRYKVTKRGQDVALRCDPISGHVSLYWYRQALGQGPEFLTYFNYEAQQDKSGLPNDRFSAERPEGSISTLTIQRTEQRDSAMYRCASSQTGEGSYEQYFGPGTRLTVT.

Only a few counts were recorded for this clonotype. The rearrangement links TRBV29-1 to TRBJ1-2, with 10 bases fitting TRBD1. The CDR3 has 13 residues. The germline V gene has CDR1 SQVTM and CDR2 ANQGSEA. V shed 7 bases and J 4 bases; nucleotides not matched to a gene: 6. DNA for the CDR3: TGCAGCGCGATGACAGGGGGCAGCTATGGCTACACCTTC. As protein: CSAMTGGSYGYTF. The full variable domain, completed using reference TRBV29-1 and TRBJ1-2, is SAVISQKPSRDICQRGTSLTIQCQVDSQVTMMFWYRQQPGQSLTLIATANQGSEATYESGFVIDKFPISRPNLTFSTLTVSNMSPEDSSIYLCSAMTGGSYGYTFGSGTRLTVV.

This clonotype was detected a few times. This chain links TRBV11-3 with TRBJ2-1; TRBD2 might be the D (5 bases). The length of the CDR3 is 15 residues. Per germline, CDR1 SGHNT and CDR2 YENEEA. V lost 5 bases to trimming and J lost 1 base, with 12 bases between them. DNA of the CDR3: TGTGCCAGCAGCCCCACGAGGGAATCCTACAATGAGCAGTTCTTC. Amino acids: CASSPTRESYNEQFF.

This clonotype turned up a few times. The chain employs TRBV4-1 and TRBJ2-1, with 10 positions matching TRBD2. The CDR3 totals 16 residues. The V gene's germline CDR1 is MGHRA and CDR2 YSYEKL. V lost 4 bases to trimming and J lost 7 bases; unmatched junction nucleotides: 10. This CDR3 is CASSPLGSGGTNEQFF. The DNA of the CDR3 is TGCGCCAGCAGCCCGTTAGGTAGCGGGGGGACAAATGAGCAGTTCTTC.

This clonotype has just a few counts. CDR3 sequence: CASSRGLGADQPQHF. The CDR3 nucleotides are TGTGCCAGCAGCCGCGGATTGGGGGCAGATCAGCCCCAGCATTTT. The chain uses TRBV3-1 and TRBJ1-5, with D possibly matching TRBD1 (6 bases). This CDR3 has 15 amino acids. Germline-derived CDR1 and CDR2 are LGHDT and YNNKEL (reference sequence). Trimming pared 4 bases from V and 5 bases from J, leaving 15 bases between.

V gene TRBV4-1 combines with J gene TRBJ1-4; 8 bases are shared with TRBD1. The CDR3 is 16 amino acids. The J segment lost 7 bases and the V segment lost 1 base, leaving 8 bases of the junction unmatched. CDR1 is MGHRA, CDR2 YSYEKL, per germline. This chain's CDR3 is CASSQAQDRGGEKLFF. The CDR3 DNA follows: TGCGCCAGCAGCCAAGCCCAAGACAGGGGTGGTGAAAAACTGTTTTTT.

This clonotype was counted between two and nine times. V gene TRBV12-3 or TRBV12-4 combines with J gene TRBJ2-3, with 13 nucleotides matching TRBD2. The CDR3 has 17 amino acids. The V segment lost 5 bases and the J segment 5 bases; nucleotides outside the gene matches: 10. The CDR3 sequence is CASSALTSGGALDTQYF. DNA of the CDR3: TGTGCCAGCAGTGCGCTAACTAGCGGGGGGGCCCTAGATACGCAGTATTTT.

There are many counts of this clonotype. The DNA for the CDR3 is TGCGCCAGCAGCTTGGACAGGGGGTACTACAATGAGCAGTTCTTC. Residues: CASSLDRGYYNEQFF. V is TRBV5-1 and J is TRBJ2-1; 8 bases match TRBD1. Germline V gene lookup returns CDR1 SGHRS and CDR2 YFSETQ. There are 15 residues in the CDR3. Trimming at V came to 0 bases and at J to 3 bases, leaving 2 bases not matched to a gene.

This chain uses TRBV15 with TRBJ1-1; D gene ambiguous. Germline CDR1 is LNHNV and CDR2 is YYDKDF (reference sequence). The CDR3 spans 16 residues. Trimming pared 0 bases from V and 2 bases from J, leaving 13 bases between. The DNA for the CDR3 is TGTGCCACCAGCAGAGATAGAGGGAAGGGAAACACTGAAGCTTTCTTT. The encoded protein is CATSRDRGKGNTEAFF.

The chain employs TRBV2 and TRBJ1-1, with 7 bases lining up with TRBD1. Germline values: CDR1 SNHLY, CDR2 FYNNEI. Trimming took 7 bases from V and 1 from J; bases not matched to a gene: 3. The CDR3 totals 13 residues. The CDR3 nucleotides are TGTGCCAGCAACCGACAGGGGAACACTGAAGCTTTCTTT. It encodes CASNRQGNTEAFF.

As concerns this clonotype: One junction end disagrees with the germline gene, perhaps due to a read error. The genes are TRBV24-1 and TRBJ2-1; a possible D gene is TRBD1 (6 bases). The V gene's germline CDR1 is KGHDR and CDR2 SFDVKD. The CDR3 spans 15 residues. The CDR3 sequence: CATSADTGSSNEQFF. CDR3 DNA: TGTGCCACCAGTGCGGATACAGGGTCCTCCAATGAGCAGTTCTTC.

V gene TRBV24-1 combines with J gene TRBJ2-2; D tentatively reads TRBD1 or TRBD2 (5 bases each). The CDR3 totals 12 residues. Germline V gene data show CDR1 as KGHDR and CDR2 as SFDVKD. The V and J ends lost 5 bases and 7 bases respectively, with 7 bases between them. The CDR3 bases are TGTGCCACCAGTGCTGGGGGCGGGGAGCTGTTTTTT. Translated, it gives CATSAGGGELFF.

This clonotype showed up many times. The CDR3 DNA follows: TGCGCCAGCAGCTTGGTTGGTGAATCGGATGAGCAGTTCTTC. Amino acids: CASSLVGESDEQFF. The rearrangement joins TRBV5-1 to TRBJ2-1; no clear D. Germline loops: CDR1 SGHRS, CDR2 YFSETQ. Trimming stripped 0 bases from V and 8 bases from J, with 12 bases between. The CDR3 covers 14 residues.

The genes are TRBV7-2 and TRBJ2-1, with a possible D match to TRBD1 (5 bases). V was shortened by 2 bases and J by 0 bases, with 14 bases between the two germline ends. CDR3 length: 17 amino acids. The germline V gene encodes CDR1 SGHTA and CDR2 FQGNSA. The CDR3 nucleotides read TGTGCCAGCAGCTTATCCGCAGGGCCCATCTCCTACAATGAGCAGTTCTTC. The encoded protein is CASSLSAGPISYNEQFF.

The V call is TRBV20-1, the J call TRBJ2-2; unclear D gene. This CDR3 is 15 amino acids long. V was cut by 0 bases and J by 0 bases, with 8 bases left in between. Germline CDR1 is DFQATT and CDR2 is SNEGSKA (reference sequence). This chain's CDR3 is CSARESLSNTGELFF. In DNA, the CDR3 is TGCAGTGCTAGAGAGTCCCTGTCGAACACCGGGGAGCTGTTTTTT.

The chain uses TRBV4-2 and TRBJ1-1, with D perhaps TRBD1 (5 bases). The V gene's germline CDR1 is LGHNA and CDR2 YNFKEQ. The CDR3 runs to 14 residues. Trimming cost V 1 base and J 5 bases, with 11 bases left between them. The CDR3 DNA sequence: TGTGCCAGCAGCCAAGTAGCGGGGGGAACTGAAGCTTTCTTT. As protein: CASSQVAGGTEAFF.

This clonotype showed up just a few times. The chain links TRBV4-1 to TRBJ2-2, with no clear D. Germline V gene lookup returns CDR1 MGHRA and CDR2 YSYEKL. This CDR3 region has 15 residues. The V gene lost 1 base and the J gene lost 8 bases, with 14 bases spanning the gap. CDR3 protein: CASSQGPGVRGELFF. DNA for the CDR3: TGCGCCAGCAGCCAAGGTCCTGGGGTACGAGGGGAGCTGTTTTTT.

This clonotype was picked up a small number of times. The CDR3 DNA sequence: TGTGCCAGCACCCCCGCCGCAGATACGCAGTATTTT. Translating gives CASTPAADTQYF. This chain links TRBV6-6 with TRBJ2-3; D unclear. CDR1 and CDR2 (germline): MNHNY, SVGAGI (reference sequence). V dropped 7 bases and J dropped 4 bases, with 9 bases sitting between them. The CDR3 extends over 12 amino acids.

The gene calls are TRBV14 and TRBJ1-2; D is undetermined. V lost 0 bases, J lost 7 bases, and 12 bases lay in between. This CDR3 contains 14 residues. Germline V CDR1 and CDR2: SGHDN, FVKESK. The CDR3 spells CASSQDLRFAGYTF. DNA for the CDR3: TGTGCCAGCAGCCAAGACTTACGGTTTGCTGGCTACACCTTC.

A few counts support this clonotype. This rearrangement joins TRBV20-1 to TRBJ2-3; 11 bases match TRBD2. Germline CDR1 reads DFQATT; CDR2 reads SNEGSKA (reference sequence). The ends lost 3 bases at V and 6 bases at J; junction bases unmatched: 11. The CDR3 runs 16 residues. CDR3 nucleotide sequence: TGCAGTGCTAGCCGACTAGCGGGACGTGGGAGGGATACGCAGTATTTT. Translation gives CSASRLAGRGRDTQYF.

This clonotype appeared a few times. The J gene is TRBJ1-1, the V gene TRBV3-1, with D unclear. Trimming stripped 4 bases from V and 3 bases from J, with 15 bases between. The CDR3 covers 15 residues. From germline, CDR1 is LGHDT and CDR2 YNNKEL (reference sequence). The CDR3 loop reads CASSPRLGGYTEAFF. In DNA, the CDR3 is TGTGCCAGCAGCCCTAGGTTGGGAGGGTACACTGAAGCTTTCTTT. The full variable domain, with the rest looked up from reference TRBV3-1 and TRBJ1-1, is DTAVSQTPKYLVTQMGNDKSIKCEQNLGHDTMYWYKQDSKKFLKIMFSYNNKELIINETVPNRFSPKSPDKAHLNLHINSLELGDSAVYFCASSPRLGGYTEAFFGQGTRLTVV.

This clonotype showed up just a few times. CDR3 sequence (DNA): TGTGCCAGCACCCCCGGTCGGCTAGCGGAGTACCAAGAGACCCAGTACTTC. Its protein is CASTPGRLAEYQETQYF. The chain employs TRBV12-3 or TRBV12-4 and TRBJ2-5; TRBD2 matches at 7 bases. The CDR3 covers 17 residues. The ends lost 7 bases at V and 0 bases at J; junction bases unmatched: 14.